The following is a T cell receptor (beta chain) sequence with its context. These data come from a study of Ad26.COV2.S vaccination and SARS-CoV-2 variants. The method was immunoSEQ multiplex PCR; TCRdb's version includes in-frame clones alone and lacks a portion of them. This table holds hundreds of thousands of clones, around 92% found once. CDR1 and CDR2 from the germline V gene are SGHNT and YYREEE (reference sequence). J lost 4 bases, V lost 3 bases, and 11 bases had no gene match. This CDR3 is built from 16 residues. Material: peripheral blood, obtained after recovery from COVID-19. The gene calls are TRBV5-4 and TRBJ2-5; 8 nucleotides match TRBD2. This TCR was sampled from a human donor who had recovered from COVID-19. This CDR3 reads CASSSPGGAGRETQYF. The CDR3 DNA reads as TGTGCCAGCAGCTCCCCCGGGGGGGCGGGTCGAGAGACCCAGTACTTC. The whole variable domain, remainder taken from reference TRBV5-4 and TRBJ2-5, is ETGVTQSPTHLIKTRGQQVTLRCSSQSGHNTVSWYQQALGQGPQFIFQYYREEENGRGNFPPRFSGLQFPNYSSELNVNALELDDSALYLCASSSPGGAGRETQYFGPGTRLLVL.